The 24 T cell receptor beta chains reported below all come from one sample, sequenced in a study of T cell responses to AZD1222 COVID-19 vaccine. Method: immunoSEQ multiplex PCR; TCRdb's copy keeps in-frame clones and lacks some. Here the sample spans about 84,000 clones, around nine tenths being singletons. The specimen comprised peripheral blood, sampled on day 0 of AZD1222 vaccination. The receptor source for this set is an adult in good health.

The CDR3 reads CASSLWGLGMDEQFF. CDR3 DNA sequence: TGCGCCAGCAGCTTGTGGGGACTAGGTATGGATGAGCAGTTCTTC. J is TRBJ2-1 and V is TRBV5-1, with 8 bases identical to TRBD2. Germline CDR1 reads SGHRS; CDR2 reads YFSETQ. Losses at the gene ends were 1 base for V and 8 bases for J; bases not matched to a gene: 8. The CDR3 is 15 residues long.

CDR3 residues: CASSVSVIRNTEAFF. CDR3 sequence (DNA): TGTGCCAGCAGCGTTTCAGTGATTCGGAACACTGAAGCTTTCTTT. The V gene is TRBV5-8, the J gene TRBJ1-1, with D hard to call. CDR3 length equals 15 residues. The germline V gene encodes CDR1 SGHTS and CDR2 YDEGEE. Between the trimmed V and J ends, which lost 4 bases and 1 base, there was a span of 14 bases.

This chain uses TRBV6-5 with TRBJ2-7; D tentatively fits TRBD1 or TRBD2 (5 bases each). V lost 6 bases to trimming and J lost 7 bases, with 22 bases between them. CDR1 is MNHEY and CDR2 is SVGAGI in the germline V gene. This CDR3 comprises 15 residues. CDR3 sequence reads: CASSHSGTNLREQYF. Written as DNA, the CDR3 is TGTGCCAGCAGCCATTCCGGGACCAACCTACGAGAGCAGTACTTC.

The chain carries TRBV11-2 and TRBJ2-5; D is possibly TRBD2 (6 bases). V lost 5 bases and J lost 1, with 14 bases in between. CDR1 is SGHAT and CDR2 is FQNNGV in the germline V gene. The CDR3 contains 15 residues. CDR3 DNA: TGTGCCAGCAGCCCCTCCCCGGGGGTCCAAGAGACCCAGTACTTC. It encodes CASSPSPGVQETQYF.

In its sample, this clone was seen a few times. The chain employs TRBV13 and TRBJ1-3; D uncertain. Trimming stripped 5 bases from V and 6 bases from J, with 20 bases between. The CDR3 covers 16 residues. Germline V gene data show CDR1 as PRHDT and CDR2 as FYEKMQ (reference sequence). CDR3 sequence reads: CASSPPLGPAENTIYF. The CDR3 DNA sequence: TGTGCCAGCAGCCCGCCCCTTGGGCCGGCGGAAAACACCATATATTTT. Combining the CDR3 with reference TRBV13 and TRBJ1-3 gives the whole variable domain AAGVIQSPRHLIKEKRETATLKCYPIPRHDTVYWYQQGPGQDPQFLISFYEKMQSDKGSIPDRFSAQQFSDYHSELNMSSLELGDSALYFCASSPPLGPAENTIYFGEGSWLTVV.

The chain combines TRBV5-8 with TRBJ2-1; D not resolved. This CDR3 region has 11 residues. Per the germline V gene, CDR1 is SGHTS and CDR2 is YDEGEE. V was trimmed by 1 base and J by 8 bases, leaving 4 bases between them. The CDR3 reads CASSLYYEQFF. Here the CDR3 DNA reads TGTGCCAGCAGCTTGTACTATGAGCAGTTCTTC.

The V gene is TRBV5-1, the J gene TRBJ2-1; 11 nucleotides agree with TRBD2. Trimming removed 0 bases from V and 14 bases from J; junction bases left unmatched: 7. The CDR3 runs to 14 residues. The germline V gene encodes CDR1 SGHRS and CDR2 YFSETQ. The CDR3 nucleotides read TGCGCCAGCAGCTTGGAAGTAGCGGGAGGGTTTGAGTTCTTC. Its translation is CASSLEVAGGFEFF.

V gene TRBV9 combines with J gene TRBJ1-6; D uncertain. The CDR3 runs to 16 residues. V dropped 2 bases and J dropped 0 bases, with 9 bases sitting between them. Looked up from germline, CDR1 is SGDLS and CDR2 is YYNGEE. The CDR3 DNA reads TGTGCCAGCAGCGTCGCAGAGAGCTCCTATAATTCACCCCTCCACTTT. Its protein is CASSVAESSYNSPLHF.

This clone was detected only once. CDR3 nucleotide sequence: TGTGCCAGCGGGTTGGGACAGGGGAACTCACCCCTCCACTTT. Protein product: CASGLGQGNSPLHF. The chain has TRBV7-9 and TRBJ1-6; 10 bases agree with TRBD1. The CDR3 has 14 amino acids. With V trimmed by 8 bases and J by 10 bases, 8 bases remained unmatched. Germline V lookup: CDR1 SEHNR, CDR2 FQNEAQ (reference sequence). The whole variable domain, filled in from reference TRBV7-9 and TRBJ1-6, reads DTGVSQNPRHKITKRGQNVTFRCDPISEHNRLYWYRQTLGQGPEFLTYFQNEAQLEKSRLLSDRFSAERPKGSFSTLEIQRTEQGDSAMYLCASGLGQGNSPLHFGNGTRLTVT.

V and J are TRBV7-2 and TRBJ1-3; maybe TRBD1 (5 bases). V was clipped by 5 bases and J by 5 bases, with 16 bases between them. The CDR3 runs to 15 residues. CDR1 and CDR2 from the germline V gene are SGHTA and FQGNSA. CDR3 in DNA: TGTGCCAGCAGCCTTGTGGAGCAGGGTAGAAACACCATATATTTT. Its protein product is CASSLVEQGRNTIYF.

The CDR3 region is CASSGTDFYNSPLHF. Written as DNA, the CDR3 is TGTGCCAGCAGCGGGACAGATTTCTATAATTCACCCCTCCACTTT. The V and J genes are TRBV9 and TRBJ1-6, with D possibly TRBD1 on 6 matching bases. Trimming removed 3 bases at V and 3 bases at J, with 10 bases between. The V gene's germline CDR1 is SGDLS and CDR2 YYNGEE. This CDR3 has 15 amino acids.

This chain connects TRBV27 to TRBJ1-2; 9 bases fit TRBD1. Germline V CDR1 and CDR2: MNHEY, SMNVEV (reference sequence). The CDR3 length is 14 residues. V was clipped by 6 bases and J by 6 bases; unmatched bases: 8. DNA of the CDR3: TGTGCCAGCAGCCGCGGGACAGGGAAGGATGGCTACACCTTC. Amino acid sequence: CASSRGTGKDGYTF.

The chain carries TRBV5-1 and TRBJ1-2; 10 bases agree with TRBD1. Germline CDR1 SGHRS, CDR2 YFSETQ. V trimming: 1 base; J trimming: 6 bases; junction bases outside the gene matches: 12. This CDR3 region has 17 residues. CDR3 bases: TGCGCCAGCAGCTTGCAACCTACAGGACAGGGGGTAGATGGCTACACCTTC. Translated, it gives CASSLQPTGQGVDGYTF.

The chain joins TRBV13 to TRBJ1-1; D ambiguous. Germline CDR1 PRHDT, CDR2 FYEKMQ (reference sequence). The CDR3 loop spans 15 amino acids. The V end lost 4 bases, the J end lost 0 bases, and 12 bases lay between the germline ends. The CDR3 nucleotides read TGTGCCAGCAGCTCCCCCCCCGTAATGAACACTGAAGCTTTCTTT. Residues: CASSSPPVMNTEAFF.

V and J are TRBV11-2 and TRBJ1-5; possible D gene TRBD1, 6 bases. The CDR3 loop spans 17 amino acids. Trimming cost V 5 bases and J 12 bases, with 29 bases left between them. In germline, CDR1 is SGHAT, CDR2 FQNNGV. DNA of the CDR3: TGTGCCAGCAGCCCTGTGGGGGGCCCAAACCCCCAGGGTGGCCAGCATTTT. It yields the protein CASSPVGGPNPQGGQHF.

The rearrangement uses TRBV6-5 and TRBJ1-1; D perhaps matches TRBD1 (5 bases). The CDR3 runs 14 residues. Trimming took 2 bases from V and 2 from J, leaving 9 bases between them. CDR1 and CDR2 from the germline V gene are MNHEY and SVGAGI. CDR3: CASSYDSFNTEAFF. The CDR3 DNA reads as TGTGCCAGCAGTTACGACAGCTTTAACACTGAAGCTTTCTTT.

The rearrangement joins TRBV9 to TRBJ1-2; a weak D match, TRBD1 (6 bases). Trimming stripped 3 bases from V and 7 bases from J, with 19 bases between. CDR1 is SGDLS and CDR2 is YYNGEE in the germline V gene. The CDR3 consists of 15 residues. This CDR3 reads CASSARTDRPLGYTF. CDR3 DNA: TGTGCCAGCAGCGCGCGGACAGACAGGCCCCTTGGCTACACCTTC.

The chain has TRBV25-1 and TRBJ2-7, with TRBD1 matching over 7 bases. The CDR3 consists of 14 residues. V was pared by 8 bases and J by 0 bases, with 7 bases of the junction left unmatched. Germline values: CDR1 MGHDK, CDR2 SYGVNS. The chain's CDR3 is CASGRGHSSYEQYF. In DNA, the CDR3 is TGTGCCAGCGGTAGGGGGCACTCCTCCTACGAGCAGTACTTC.

This clone was counted a single time. This rearrangement joins TRBV5-6 to TRBJ1-2, with D tentatively TRBD1 (5 bases). V was cut by 0 bases and J by 8 bases, with 14 bases left in between. The CDR3 is 14 amino acids. The germline V gene has CDR1 SGHDT and CDR2 YYEEEE. The CDR3 reads CASSLGQGLGGYTF. The CDR3 nucleotides read TGTGCCAGCAGCTTGGGTCAGGGATTAGGGGGCTACACCTTC.

V gene TRBV7-2 combines with J gene TRBJ1-1; D call uncertain. The germline V gene has CDR1 SGHTA and CDR2 FQGNSA. CDR3 length equals 11 residues. V lost 2 bases to trimming and J lost 8 bases, with 6 bases between them. The CDR3 reads CASSLWTEAFF. The CDR3 coding sequence is TGTGCCAGCAGCTTATGGACGGAAGCTTTCTTT.

The chain links TRBV3-1 (or the pseudogene TRBV3-2) to TRBJ2-3, with a weak D call TRBD1 (6 bases). This CDR3 is built from 14 residues. Germline assignment: CDR1 LGHDT and CDR2 YNNKEL (reference sequence). V was cut by 0 bases and J by 4 bases, with 8 bases left in between. The CDR3 protein is CASSQDTGSDTQYF. DNA for the CDR3: TGTGCCAGCAGCCAAGATACAGGGTCAGATACGCAGTATTTT.

The gene calls are TRBV6-2 or TRBV6-3 and TRBJ1-2; 8 bases agree with TRBD1. From germline, CDR1 is MNHEY and CDR2 SVGEGT. This CDR3 has 14 residues. J was trimmed by 0 bases and V by 5 bases; bases with no gene match: 2. CDR3 amino acids: CASSQGQANYGYTF. In DNA, the CDR3 is TGTGCCAGCAGTCAGGGACAGGCTAACTATGGCTACACCTTC.

This chain links TRBV5-6 with TRBJ2-7, with D possibly being TRBD1 (5 bases). Germline V gene sequence: CDR1 SGHDT, CDR2 YYEEEE. V lost 0 bases and J 4 bases, leaving 8 bases between the germline ends. The CDR3 runs 13 residues. The CDR3 nucleotides read TGTGCCAGCAGCTTGGAGACAGCTTACGAGCAGTACTTC. This codes for CASSLETAYEQYF.

The chain joins TRBV7-2 to TRBJ1-1, with D maybe TRBD1 (5 bases). Germline loops: CDR1 SGHTA, CDR2 FQGNSA. This CDR3 spans 13 amino acids. V gave up 3 bases and J gave up 3 bases, with 8 bases separating them. The CDR3 here is CASSFEGYTEAFF. In DNA form, the CDR3 reads TGTGCCAGCAGCTTCGAGGGGTACACTGAAGCTTTCTTT.